This TCR beta chain was sequenced for a study of CD8 T cells in Susac syndrome. When the RNA was reverse transcribed, random hexamers were used with an input of roughly 0.45 to 1 ug. A multiplex approach, immunoSEQ multiplex PCR, amplified TCR beta CDR3 across 54 Vbeta and 13 Jbeta. In TCRdb, the immunoSEQ multiplex PCR reads were re-called with MiXCR into one record per CDR3 protein. The sample includes tens of thousands of distinct CDR3 sequences, around 94% of them seen just once. Peripheral blood CD8+ and CD4+ T cells were profiled by TCR beta sequencing. V lost 2 bases and J 5 bases, leaving 10 bases between the germline ends. The CDR3 runs to 14 residues. Germline V gene data show CDR1 as GTSNPN and CDR2 as SVGIG (reference sequence). Turning to this clonotype: It is likely a read error, because the conserved phenylalanine at the end of the CDR3 is missing.

Sequencing used CD4+ T cells from PBMCs. The origin of this receptor is a human donor with Susac syndrome. This sequence joins TRBV30 and TRBJ1-6; possible D gene TRBD1, 5 bases. The CDR3 DNA sequence: TGTGCCTGGAGTAAGGGAGGGGATAATTCACCCCTCCACCTT. Translated: CAWSKGGDNSPLHL.